The 29 T cell receptor beta chains presented below share a single source sample, sequenced in a study of cytomegalovirus exposure and HLA in healthy donors. Some clones are missing from TCRdb's copy, which holds only in-frame ones; the method was immunoSEQ multiplex PCR. Among roughly 250,000 clones, 90% were seen once, and the ten largest hold approximately 0.34%. Sequenced sample: PBMCs. All receptors come from a woman aged 18 to 35 in good health and CMV-seronegative.

The J gene is TRBJ2-5, the V gene TRBV2, with a possible D match to TRBD1 (5 bases). This CDR3 comprises 16 residues. V was trimmed by 3 bases and J by 2 bases, leaving 16 bases between them. Germline-derived CDR1 and CDR2 are SNHLY and FYNNEI. The CDR3, as DNA: TGTGCCAGCAGTGACACTGGCCTAGGGGTACAAGAGACCCAGTACTTC. Translating it yields CASSDTGLGVQETQYF.

The V call is TRBV27, the J call TRBJ1-1; 7 bases fit TRBD1. The CDR3 sequence is 14 residues long. The germline CDR1 and CDR2 sequences are MNHEY and SMNVEV (reference sequence). V lost 2 bases, J lost 6 bases, and 6 bases stayed unmatched. CDR3 residues: CASSLIEGAAEAFF. CDR3 in DNA: TGTGCCAGCAGTTTAATAGAGGGGGCTGCTGAAGCTTTCTTT.

The chain employs TRBV7-2 and TRBJ2-1; 7 bases map to TRBD2. Germline V gene lookup returns CDR1 SGHTA and CDR2 FQGNSA. The CDR3 is 18 residues long. The ends lost 2 bases at V and 3 bases at J; junction bases unmatched: 13. The chain's CDR3 is CASSLRSLGLAVYNEQFF. DNA for the CDR3: TGTGCCAGCAGCTTACGTTCTTTAGGGCTAGCGGTCTACAATGAGCAGTTCTTC. The full variable domain, completed using reference TRBV7-2 and TRBJ2-1, is GAGVSQSPSNKVTEKGKDVELRCDPISGHTALYWYRQSLGQGLEFLIYFQGNSAPDKSGLPSDRFSAERTGGSVSTLTIQRTQQEDSAVYLCASSLRSLGLAVYNEQFFGPGTRLTVL.

The chain has TRBV5-1 and TRBJ2-1; D ambiguous. Germline V lookup: CDR1 SGHRS, CDR2 YFSETQ. The V end was cut by 3 bases, the J end by 0 bases, with 7 bases between. CDR3 length: 14 amino acids. CDR3 loop: CASSYDTSYNEQFF. Written as DNA, the CDR3 is TGCGCCAGCAGCTACGACACCTCCTACAATGAGCAGTTCTTC.

The chain is built from TRBV28 and TRBJ2-2; the D gene is possibly TRBD2 (6 bases). CDR1 is MDHEN and CDR2 is SYDVKM in the germline V gene. The V end lost 4 bases, the J end lost 7 bases, and 22 bases lay between the germline ends. The CDR3 runs 17 residues. CDR3 nucleotides: TGTGCCAGCAGTTATCCCGCCGGGCGGGGTCGCGGCGGGGAGCTGTTTTTT. This codes for CASSYPAGRGRGGELFF.

On this clone itself: Other DNA sequences within the sample encode an identical CDR3. The chain employs TRBV7-2 and TRBJ2-5; D gene uncertain. Germline CDR1 reads SGHTA; CDR2 reads FQGNSA. CDR3 length: 12 amino acids. V dropped 1 base and J dropped 5 bases, with 5 bases sitting between them. The CDR3 nucleotides read TGTGCCAGCAGCTTAGTTCGGGAGACCCAGTACTTC. Its protein product is CASSLVRETQYF.

This chain uses TRBV11-2 with TRBJ1-2, with D tentatively TRBD1 (5 bases). V shed 6 bases and J shed 4 bases, with 18 bases lying between them. Per the germline V gene, CDR1 is SGHAT and CDR2 is FQNNGV. The CDR3 consists of 15 residues. Here the CDR3 DNA reads TGTGCCAGCAGAATCACCCAGGGCTCGGTCTATGGCTACACCTTC. Protein: CASRITQGSVYGYTF.

The genes are TRBV27 and TRBJ1-2, with D possibly being TRBD1 (5 bases). Germline V gives CDR1 MNHEY, CDR2 SMNVEV (reference sequence). V lost 5 bases, J lost 8 bases, and 15 bases lay in between. The CDR3 length is 13 residues. This CDR3 is CASSNRGARGYTF. CDR3 sequence (DNA): TGTGCCAGCAGTAATCGTGGGGCGAGAGGCTACACCTTC.

The chain has TRBV15 and TRBJ2-7, with TRBD2 matching 10 bases. The CDR3 totals 18 residues. Germline trimming cut 5 bases from V and 0 bases from J; bases unmatched to any gene: 13. Germline V gives CDR1 LNHNV, CDR2 YYDKDF (reference sequence). CDR3 coding DNA: TGTGCCACCAGCGACTCTAGCGGGGGCCCTCCAAGCTCCTACGAGCAGTACTTC. Translating gives CATSDSSGGPPSSYEQYF. The full variable domain, in which reference TRBV15 and TRBJ2-7 provide the parts outside the CDR3, is DAMVIQNPRYQVTQFGKPVTLSCSQTLNHNVMYWYQQKSSQAPKLLFHYYDKDFNNEADTPDNFQSRRPNTSFCFLDIRSPGLGDTAMYLCATSDSSGGPPSSYEQYFGPGTRLTVT.

The chain uses TRBV6-5 and TRBJ1-5, with D unresolved. Germline lookup yields CDR1 MNHEY and CDR2 SVGAGI. This CDR3 contains 16 residues. Trimming took off 2 bases at V and 0 bases at J, with 11 bases between the two ends. CDR3 in DNA: TGTGCCAGCAGTTACCTCGAGGGTTATAGCAATCAGCCCCAGCATTTT. This codes for CASSYLEGYSNQPQHF.

This chain links TRBV11-2 with TRBJ2-7; D is unresolved. Trimming cost V 1 base and J 1 base, with 17 bases left between them. The CDR3 runs to 17 residues. In germline, CDR1 is SGHAT, CDR2 FQNNGV. Here the CDR3 reads CASSLVWVKRRSYEQYV. CDR3 nucleotides: TGTGCCAGCAGCTTAGTGTGGGTTAAGAGGCGATCCTACGAGCAGTACGTC.

This clone was seen just once. The CDR3 spells CASSGGQPITEAFF. The CDR3 nucleotides are TGCGCCAGCAGTGGTGGACAGCCTATCACTGAAGCTTTCTTT. The chain is built from TRBV5-1 and TRBJ1-1; a possible D gene is TRBD1 (6 bases). This CDR3 contains 14 residues. V was cut by 5 bases and J by 4 bases, with 15 bases left in between. Germline CDR1 SGHRS, CDR2 YFSETQ.

This chain connects TRBV28 to TRBJ2-1; D is unclear. Germline values: CDR1 MDHEN, CDR2 SYDVKM. The ends were cut back, 7 bases at V and 4 bases at J, with 11 bases in the middle. There are 13 residues in the CDR3. DNA for the CDR3: TGTGCCAGCAATGGGCCCCATTACAATGAGCAGTTCTTC. Translated, it gives CASNGPHYNEQFF.

This clone was counted a single time. The chain couples TRBV11-2 to TRBJ2-7; D gene uncertain. Trimming stripped 4 bases from V and 4 bases from J, with 11 bases between. The CDR3 is 13 residues long. CDR1 and CDR2 (germline): SGHAT, FQNNGV. CDR3 DNA sequence: TGTGCCAGCAGCTCAGGATCCGTTTACGAGCAGTACGTC. Amino acids: CASSSGSVYEQYV.

The CDR3 loop is CASSHRGDQPQHF. The CDR3 nucleotides are TGTGCCAGCAGCCACAGGGGGGACCAGCCCCAGCATTTT. The rearrangement joins TRBV6-1 to TRBJ1-5; TRBD1 agrees at 8 bases. Germline V gene data show CDR1 as MNHNS and CDR2 as SASEGT. The V and J ends lost 6 bases and 7 bases, in that order; junction bases with no gene match: 5. This CDR3 has 13 amino acids.

V is TRBV19 and J is TRBJ2-5; D perhaps matches TRBD2 (6 bases). The V end was cut by 6 bases, the J end by 5 bases, with 16 bases between. Germline V gene data show CDR1 as LNHDA and CDR2 as SQIVND (reference sequence). The CDR3 is 14 amino acids. The CDR3 loop reads CASSPGLASETQYF. CDR3 coding DNA: TGTGCCAGTAGCCCGGGGCTAGCGAGCGAGACCCAGTACTTC.

V usage is TRBV7-7 and J usage is TRBJ2-5, with TRBD2 identical over 7 bases. J lost 5 bases, V lost 6 bases, and 9 bases had no gene match. The germline gives CDR1 SSHAT, CDR2 FNYEAQ (reference sequence). The CDR3 extends over 14 amino acids. The CDR3 sequence: CASSTFGGGETQYF. In nucleotides, the CDR3 is TGTGCCAGCAGTACCTTTGGGGGGGGTGAGACCCAGTACTTC.

The gene calls are TRBV5-1 and TRBJ2-2, with 9 positions matching TRBD1. The germline V gene encodes CDR1 SGHRS and CDR2 YFSETQ. Germline trimming cut 4 bases from V and 7 bases from J; bases unmatched to any gene: 14. The CDR3 is 17 amino acids. The CDR3 here is CASSRGPGQGSIGELFF. CDR3 DNA: TGCGCCAGCAGCAGAGGACCGGGACAGGGATCCATCGGGGAGCTGTTTTTT.

This chain joins TRBV27 and TRBJ2-2, with D uncertain. The CDR3 loop spans 18 amino acids. Deletions cut 4 bases from V and 0 bases from J, with 18 bases between. CDR1 and CDR2 from the germline V gene are MNHEY and SMNVEV (reference sequence). CDR3 in DNA: TGTGCCAGCAGTTCATCGCCCAGGTCACCTTCGAACACCGGGGAGCTGTTTTTT. This gives the protein CASSSSPRSPSNTGELFF.

The chain employs TRBV4-1 and TRBJ2-7; TRBD2 is a possible D gene (5 bases). This CDR3 region has 14 residues. CDR1 is MGHRA, CDR2 YSYEKL, per germline. V lost 0 bases to trimming and J lost 2 bases, with 8 bases between them. CDR3 region: CASSQEGLPYEQYF. Here the CDR3 DNA reads TGCGCCAGCAGCCAAGAAGGACTTCCCTACGAGCAGTACTTC.

The CDR3 DNA reads TGTGCCAGCAGTATGGTGACAGGGGCTAAAAACATTCAGTACTTC. It codes for CASSMVTGAKNIQYF. The chain joins TRBV5-6 to TRBJ2-4, with TRBD1 identical over 8 bases. This CDR3 contains 15 residues. V trimming: 5 bases; J trimming: 4 bases; junction bases outside the gene matches: 8. Germline V lookup: CDR1 SGHDT, CDR2 YYEEEE.

This chain links TRBV6-1 with TRBJ2-7; 12 nucleotides agree with TRBD2. The length of the CDR3 is 15 residues. The germline gives CDR1 MNHNS, CDR2 SASEGT. J lost 3 bases, V lost 4 bases, and 4 bases had no gene match. CDR3: CASSGLAGARYEQYV. CDR3 bases: TGTGCCAGCAGTGGACTAGCGGGGGCCCGCTACGAGCAGTACGTC.

This chain links TRBV10-1 with TRBJ1-1, with D uncertain. The ends were cut back, 4 bases at V and 4 bases at J, with 16 bases in the middle. This CDR3 region has 15 residues. Germline CDR1 and CDR2: WNHNN and SYGVQD (reference sequence). The CDR3 DNA reads as TGCGCCAGCAGTGTAAGAAGGAGTGAATTCACTGAAGCTTTCTTT. Its translation: CASSVRRSEFTEAFF.

The V gene is TRBV28, the J gene TRBJ1-5; a possible D gene is TRBD1 (6 bases). CDR1 MDHEN and CDR2 SYDVKM come from the germline V gene. The CDR3 is 15 amino acids. V was cut by 3 bases and J by 6 bases, with 15 bases left in between. The CDR3, as DNA: TGTGCCAGCAGTTTTACAGGGAGCCCTGTTCAGCCCCAGCATTTT. Residues: CASSFTGSPVQPQHF.

V is TRBV4-2 and J is TRBJ1-1; 7 nucleotides match TRBD1. The CDR3 covers 16 residues. V was pared by 0 bases and J by 8 bases, with 12 bases of the junction left unmatched. Germline-derived CDR1 and CDR2 are LGHNA and YNFKEQ. CDR3 nucleotide sequence: TGTGCCAGCAGCCAAGATCGGTGGACAGGTCAAACGGAAGCTTTCTTT. Its translation: CASSQDRWTGQTEAFF.

V usage is TRBV10-3 and J usage is TRBJ2-3, with D tentatively TRBD1 (5 bases). V lost 6 bases and J 6 bases, leaving 10 bases between the germline ends. This CDR3 region has 12 residues. Germline V gene sequence: CDR1 ENHRY, CDR2 SYGVKD. CDR3: CAIRPQDDTQYF. The CDR3 coding sequence is TGTGCCATCAGACCACAGGACGATACGCAGTATTTT.

V gene TRBV6-5 combines with J gene TRBJ2-5, with D possibly TRBD1 on 6 matching bases. The ends were cut back, 2 bases at V and 5 bases at J, with 15 bases in the middle. The germline V gene encodes CDR1 MNHEY and CDR2 SVGAGI. This CDR3 spans 15 amino acids. The CDR3 sequence: CASSYLTGSGETQYF. The CDR3 nucleotides are TGTGCCAGCAGTTACCTGACAGGTTCAGGCGAGACCCAGTACTTC.

The CDR3 DNA reads as TGTGCCAGCAGAGGGACTAGCGGTAGCACAGATACGCAGTATTTT. As protein: CASRGTSGSTDTQYF. The rearrangement links TRBV25-1 to TRBJ2-3; TRBD2 matches at 11 bases. The CDR3 is 15 residues long. Losses at the gene ends were 6 bases for V and 0 bases for J; bases not matched to a gene: 2. The germline V gene encodes CDR1 MGHDK and CDR2 SYGVNS.

The chain carries TRBV5-1 and TRBJ1-1; 8 bases are a match to TRBD1. Unmatched junction bases numbered 8, after V lost 4 bases and J lost 3 bases. From germline, CDR1 is SGHRS and CDR2 YFSETQ. CDR3 length: 15 residues. CDR3 residues: CASSGTGQVYTEAFF. The CDR3 nucleotides read TGCGCCAGCAGCGGGACGGGACAGGTATACACTGAAGCTTTCTTT.